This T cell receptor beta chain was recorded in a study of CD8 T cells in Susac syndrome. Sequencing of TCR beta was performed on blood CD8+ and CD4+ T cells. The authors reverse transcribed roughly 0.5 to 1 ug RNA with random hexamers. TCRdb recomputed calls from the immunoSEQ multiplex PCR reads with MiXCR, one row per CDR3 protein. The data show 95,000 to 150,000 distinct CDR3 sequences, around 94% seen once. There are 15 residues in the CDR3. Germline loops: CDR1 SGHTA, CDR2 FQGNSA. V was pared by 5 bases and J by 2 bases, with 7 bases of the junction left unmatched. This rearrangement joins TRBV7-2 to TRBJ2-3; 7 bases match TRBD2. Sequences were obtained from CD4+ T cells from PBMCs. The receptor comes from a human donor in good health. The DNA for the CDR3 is TGTGCCAGCAGCCGACCGGGACTACCCACAGATACGCAGTATTTT. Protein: CASSRPGLPTDTQYF.